This TCR beta chain was retrieved from a study of blood T cell repertoires in COVID-19. The CDR3 runs to 12 residues. Germline loops: CDR1 SGHRS, CDR2 YFSETQ. The V end was cut by 0 bases, the J end by 11 bases, with 11 bases between. The method was immunoSEQ multiplex PCR; TCRdb's version includes in-frame clones alone and lacks a portion of them. The sample records around 100,000 clones, 88% being singletons. Material for sequencing was peripheral blood. The receptor was isolated from a human donor in a cohort sampled during active COVID-19. This chain uses TRBV5-1 with TRBJ1-1; D gene uncertain. This chain's CDR3 is CASSLDGQSAFF. The CDR3, as DNA: TGCGCCAGCAGCTTGGATGGTCAGTCGGCTTTCTTT.